The 28 T cell receptor beta chains below all came from one sample that was sequenced in a study of blood T cell repertoires in COVID-19. TCRdb's copy holds only in-frame clones and misses some; the assay was immunoSEQ multiplex PCR. Among roughly 53,000 clones listed, roughly 76% were seen once. Sequencing was performed on peripheral blood. These receptors all come from a man aged 50-60 years with active or convalescent COVID-19.

The chain has TRBV27 and TRBJ2-5, with TRBD2 matching 8 bases. This CDR3 has 16 amino acids. CDR1 is MNHEY and CDR2 is SMNVEV in the germline V gene (reference sequence). The trim removed 5 bases at V and 4 bases at J, leaving 12 bases unmatched. The CDR3 sequence: CASSPGGWERVETQYF. As DNA, the CDR3 is TGTGCCAGCAGTCCGGGGGGGTGGGAGAGAGTAGAGACCCAGTACTTC.

The rearrangement links TRBV15 to TRBJ2-4; TRBD1 is a possible D gene (6 bases). CDR3 size: 20 residues. V lost 0 bases to trimming and J lost 0 bases, with 21 bases between them. Germline V gene data show CDR1 as LNHNV and CDR2 as YYDKDF (reference sequence). For the CDR3, the DNA is TGTGCCACCAGCAGAGATCTGGGGGCCTCCGTTTCTCTAGCCAAAAACATTCAGTACTTC. It codes for CATSRDLGASVSLAKNIQYF.

A remark on this clone: This specimen includes other DNA sequences encoding the same CDR3. The chain links TRBV14 to TRBJ1-6; no reliable D call. CDR3 length: 15 amino acids. V gave up 1 base and J gave up 4 bases, with 8 bases separating them. The germline CDR1 and CDR2 sequences are SGHDN and FVKESK. The CDR3 nucleotides are TGTGCCAGCAGCCAAGGCGGGAGTTATAATTCACCCCTCCACTTT. Amino acids: CASSQGGSYNSPLHF.

V usage is TRBV3-1 (or the pseudogene TRBV3-2) and J usage is TRBJ2-7, with 10 bases that match TRBD1. CDR1 and CDR2 (germline): LGHDT, YNNKEL (reference sequence). V lost 4 bases to trimming and J lost 7 bases; unmatched junction nucleotides: 7. The CDR3 is made up of 14 amino acids. CDR3 protein: CASSPGTGVEEQYF. The CDR3, as DNA: TGTGCCAGCAGCCCCGGGACAGGGGTTGAGGAGCAGTACTTC.

There are a few counts of this clone. The CDR3 loop reads CACHLETTENEQFF. DNA of the CDR3: TGTGCCTGCCACCTGGAGACTACCGAGAATGAGCAGTTCTTC. The rearrangement links TRBV30 to TRBJ2-1; D possibly corresponds to TRBD2 (5 bases). Germline V CDR1 and CDR2: GTSNPN, SVGIG (reference sequence). The CDR3 sequence is 14 residues long. The ends were cut back, 6 bases at V and 7 bases at J, with 19 bases in the middle.

This clone is a singleton in its sample. This chain uses TRBV7-8 with TRBJ1-2, with D possibly being TRBD1 (6 bases). There are 15 residues in the CDR3. CDR1 and CDR2 (germline): SGHVS, FQNEAQ. Trimming removed 1 base from V and 4 bases from J, with 13 bases in between. CDR3 sequence (DNA): TGTGCCAGCAGCTTAGTCGTCGGGACAAGCTATGGCTACACCTTC. This encodes CASSLVVGTSYGYTF.

The rearrangement links TRBV7-3 to TRBJ2-5; TRBD1 is a possible D gene (5 bases). CDR1 is SGHTA, CDR2 FQGTGA, per germline. The CDR3 consists of 14 residues. V lost 3 bases to trimming and J lost 1 base, with 9 bases between them. The CDR3 sequence: CASSFGQGQETQYF. DNA for the CDR3: TGTGCCAGCAGCTTCGGGCAGGGCCAAGAGACCCAGTACTTC.

The chain links TRBV30 to TRBJ2-7, with D hard to call. The CDR3 loop spans 12 amino acids. CDR1 and CDR2 from the germline V gene are GTSNPN and SVGIG (reference sequence). V was cut by 3 bases and J by 3 bases, with 9 bases left in between. The CDR3 loop reads CAWRRARYEQYF. CDR3 nucleotide sequence: TGTGCCTGGAGGCGTGCCCGCTACGAGCAGTACTTC.

The V and J genes are TRBV5-4 and TRBJ2-7; TRBD1 matches 8 bases. The CDR3 is 13 amino acids. Per germline, CDR1 SGHNT and CDR2 YYREEE (reference sequence). V lost 5 bases, J lost 2 bases, and 3 bases stayed unmatched. The chain's CDR3 is CASRGQGTYEQYF. DNA for the CDR3: TGTGCCAGCAGAGGACAGGGAACCTACGAGCAGTACTTC.

The chain uses TRBV2 and TRBJ1-5; D is unresolved. The CDR3 has 13 residues. Trimming removed 6 bases from V and 0 bases from J, with 6 bases in between. From germline, CDR1 is SNHLY and CDR2 FYNNEI. The CDR3 DNA reads as TGTGCCAGCAGCAGTAATAGCAATCAGCCCCAGCATTTT. The encoded protein is CASSSNSNQPQHF.

The chain combines TRBV13 with TRBJ2-5; 10 positions match TRBD1. Trimming removed 5 bases from V and 2 bases from J; junction bases left unmatched: 5. The CDR3 loop spans 15 amino acids. CDR1 and CDR2 from the germline V gene are PRHDT and FYEKMQ (reference sequence). CDR3: CASSSDRGLQETQYF. The CDR3 DNA reads TGTGCCAGCAGCAGCGACAGGGGGCTTCAAGAGACCCAGTACTTC.

CDR3 in DNA: TGTGCCAGCAGTGAAGCGCGGGGGGCACGGTCACCCCTCCACTTT. The encoded protein is CASSEARGARSPLHF. The chain has TRBV6-1 and TRBJ1-6; tentatively, D is TRBD1 (6 bases). V was cut by 0 bases and J by 10 bases, with 13 bases left in between. Per the germline V gene, CDR1 is MNHNS and CDR2 is SASEGT. The CDR3 extends over 15 amino acids.

This clone was observed once. This sequence joins TRBV5-1 and TRBJ1-3; 8 nucleotides match TRBD1. The V segment lost 0 bases and the J segment 3 bases; nucleotides outside the gene matches: 5. Germline V CDR1 and CDR2: SGHRS, YFSETQ. The CDR3 is 16 amino acids. The CDR3: CASSLGPTGDGNTIYF. Written as DNA, the CDR3 is TGCGCCAGCAGCTTGGGGCCGACAGGGGATGGAAACACCATATATTTT.

CDR3 nucleotide sequence: TGTGCCAGCTCACCAAACCGGGGATCCTACGAGCAGTACTTC. It is translated as CASSPNRGSYEQYF. The rearrangement links TRBV18 to TRBJ2-7, with a possible D match to TRBD2 (5 bases). The CDR3 consists of 14 residues. Trimming removed 2 bases from V and 1 base from J, with 9 bases in between. The germline V gene has CDR1 KGHSH and CDR2 LQKENI.

The rearrangement links TRBV19 to TRBJ2-1; tentative D call: TRBD1 (6 bases). This CDR3 region has 12 residues. The V and J ends lost 4 bases and 7 bases respectively, with 8 bases between them. Germline V gene sequence: CDR1 LNHDA, CDR2 SQIVND (reference sequence). The CDR3 loop is CASSRTVNEQFF. In DNA form, the CDR3 reads TGTGCCAGTAGTAGGACAGTTAATGAGCAGTTCTTC.

This sequence joins TRBV19 and TRBJ1-6, with TRBD1 matching over 8 bases. The V gene's germline CDR1 is LNHDA and CDR2 SQIVND (reference sequence). After removal of 4 bases from V and 5 bases from J, the junction contained 4 bases not matched to a gene. CDR3 length equals 15 residues. The CDR3 protein is CASSTRDRHNSPLHF. CDR3 DNA sequence: TGTGCCAGTAGTACCAGGGACAGGCATAATTCACCCCTCCACTTT. Filled out from reference TRBV19 and TRBJ1-6, the complete variable domain reads DGGITQSPKYLFRKEGQNVTLSCEQNLNHDAMYWYRQDPGQGLRLIYYSQIVNDFQKGDIAEGYSVSREKKESFPLTVTSAQKNPTAFYLCASSTRDRHNSPLHFGNGTRLTVT.

The chain couples TRBV6-5 to TRBJ1-1, with 11 bases aligning to TRBD1. This CDR3 comprises 15 residues. The germline V gene encodes CDR1 MNHEY and CDR2 SVGAGI. The V segment lost 6 bases and the J segment 6 bases; nucleotides outside the gene matches: 9. CDR3 amino acids: CASSLGTGGSPEAFF. The CDR3 DNA reads as TGTGCCAGCAGCTTAGGGACAGGGGGATCCCCTGAAGCTTTCTTT.

This chain connects TRBV6-5 to TRBJ2-5, with a possible D match to TRBD1 (5 bases). CDR1 is MNHEY and CDR2 is SVGAGI in the germline V gene. The CDR3 is made up of 13 amino acids. V lost 6 bases, J lost 2 bases, and 10 bases lay in between. CDR3 coding DNA: TGTGCCAGCAGCAGGGATGGGCAAGAGACCCAGTACTTC. Its protein is CASSRDGQETQYF.

The chain joins TRBV5-1 to TRBJ2-2, with 8 bases aligning to TRBD1. J lost 6 bases, V lost 5 bases, and 15 bases had no gene match. Germline lookup yields CDR1 SGHRS and CDR2 YFSETQ. There are 17 residues in the CDR3. The chain's CDR3 is CASSPTRQGRIPGELFF. In DNA form, the CDR3 reads TGCGCCAGCAGTCCCACCCGACAGGGGAGGATCCCCGGGGAGCTGTTTTTT.

The chain uses TRBV10-3 and TRBJ1-1, with D unclear. The CDR3 runs to 12 residues. Germline V lookup: CDR1 ENHRY, CDR2 SYGVKD. V shed 6 bases and J shed 1 base, with 6 bases lying between them. CDR3 amino acids: CAISVGNTEAFF. The CDR3 nucleotides are TGTGCCATCAGCGTCGGGAACACTGAAGCTTTCTTT.

This chain uses TRBV6-5 with TRBJ2-4; 13 positions match TRBD2. This CDR3 region has 14 residues. V trimming: 8 bases; J trimming: 8 bases; junction bases outside the gene matches: 6. Germline V gives CDR1 MNHEY, CDR2 SVGAGI. The DNA of the CDR3 is TGTGCCAGCGCCCGGACTAGCGGGGGTGACATTCAGTACTTC. Residues: CASARTSGGDIQYF.

The chain carries TRBV18 and TRBJ2-5; 8 nucleotides align to TRBD2. CDR1 and CDR2 from the germline V gene are KGHSH and LQKENI. With 6 bases clipped from V and 3 bases from J, the junction kept 9 bases outside the gene matches. CDR3 length equals 15 residues. CDR3 residues: CASSSFGGAEETQYF. CDR3 in DNA: TGTGCCAGCTCGTCCTTCGGGGGGGCTGAAGAGACCCAGTACTTC.

The chain recombines TRBV7-3 with TRBJ2-5; D is ambiguous. The CDR3 runs 13 residues. Germline V lookup: CDR1 SGHTA, CDR2 FQGTGA. With 5 bases removed from V and 5 bases from J, the gap between germline ends came to 12 bases. DNA for the CDR3: TGTGCCAGCAGCCCGGCTTCAGCGGAGACCCAGTACTTC. It yields the protein CASSPASAETQYF.

The genes are TRBV6-5 and TRBJ1-5; D is perhaps TRBD1 (6 bases). Trimming stripped 6 bases from V and 2 bases from J, with 11 bases between. Germline-derived CDR1 and CDR2 are MNHEY and SVGAGI. CDR3 size: 14 residues. The CDR3: CASRTHRGNQPQHF. The CDR3 nucleotides are TGTGCCAGCAGGACTCACAGGGGCAATCAGCCCCAGCATTTT.

The chain couples TRBV10-3 to TRBJ1-4; D unresolved. With 0 bases removed from V and 0 bases from J, the gap between germline ends came to 8 bases. The CDR3 is 16 amino acids. Germline values: CDR1 ENHRY, CDR2 SYGVKD. The CDR3 loop is CAISESPGATNEKLFF. The CDR3 DNA sequence: TGTGCCATCAGTGAGTCTCCCGGGGCAACTAATGAAAAACTGTTTTTT.

This clone appeared once. The CDR3 sequence: CATSREVRGTEAFF. The CDR3 nucleotides read TGTGCCACCAGCAGAGAGGTCCGAGGAACTGAAGCTTTCTTT. The chain links TRBV15 to TRBJ1-1; D is unclear. CDR1 is LNHNV and CDR2 is YYDKDF in the germline V gene (reference sequence). Trimming took off 0 bases at V and 5 bases at J, with 10 bases between the two ends. The CDR3 is 14 amino acids.

This clone was recorded only once. The chain couples TRBV2 to TRBJ1-5, with 7 bases aligning to TRBD1. Germline CDR1 is SNHLY and CDR2 is FYNNEI. J gave up 2 bases and V 2 bases, and 3 bases lay outside the gene matches. CDR3 size: 15 residues. CDR3 in DNA: TGTGCCAGCAGTGAATCAACAGGGGGCAATCAGCCCCAGCATTTT. Translating gives CASSESTGGNQPQHF.

The V gene is TRBV5-4, the J gene TRBJ2-5; TRBD1 aligns across 7 bases. The CDR3 is 14 amino acids. Germline V gene data show CDR1 as SGHNT and CDR2 as YYREEE (reference sequence). With 0 bases clipped from V and 2 bases from J, the junction kept 1 base outside the gene matches. CDR3: CASSLARGQETQYF. DNA for the CDR3: TGTGCCAGCAGCTTGGCCAGGGGGCAAGAGACCCAGTACTTC. Full variable domain (rest looked up from reference TRBV5-4 and TRBJ2-5): ETGVTQSPTHLIKTRGQQVTLRCSSQSGHNTVSWYQQALGQGPQFIFQYYREEENGRGNFPPRFSGLQFPNYSSELNVNALELDDSALYLCASSLARGQETQYFGPGTRLLVL.